This section outlines one TCR beta chain sequence together with its context. The record originates from a study of T cell responses to AZD1222 COVID-19 vaccine. V was shortened by 3 bases and J by 2 bases, with 7 bases between the two germline ends. Germline loops: CDR1 LNHNV, CDR2 YYDKDF (reference sequence). The CDR3 covers 13 residues. Using immunoSEQ multiplex PCR, the repertoire was profiled, and TCRdb retains in-frame clones only, with some absent. The sample includes some 110,000 clones, around 89% of them seen just once. The clonotype comes from an adult who received the AZD1222 COVID-19 vaccine. Sequencing was performed on peripheral blood, taken 28 days after the second AZD1222 dose. The V call is TRBV15, the J call TRBJ2-5, with D hard to call. The CDR3 reads CATSRRIQETQYF. CDR3 DNA: TGTGCCACCAGCAGGCGGATTCAAGAGACCCAGTACTTC.